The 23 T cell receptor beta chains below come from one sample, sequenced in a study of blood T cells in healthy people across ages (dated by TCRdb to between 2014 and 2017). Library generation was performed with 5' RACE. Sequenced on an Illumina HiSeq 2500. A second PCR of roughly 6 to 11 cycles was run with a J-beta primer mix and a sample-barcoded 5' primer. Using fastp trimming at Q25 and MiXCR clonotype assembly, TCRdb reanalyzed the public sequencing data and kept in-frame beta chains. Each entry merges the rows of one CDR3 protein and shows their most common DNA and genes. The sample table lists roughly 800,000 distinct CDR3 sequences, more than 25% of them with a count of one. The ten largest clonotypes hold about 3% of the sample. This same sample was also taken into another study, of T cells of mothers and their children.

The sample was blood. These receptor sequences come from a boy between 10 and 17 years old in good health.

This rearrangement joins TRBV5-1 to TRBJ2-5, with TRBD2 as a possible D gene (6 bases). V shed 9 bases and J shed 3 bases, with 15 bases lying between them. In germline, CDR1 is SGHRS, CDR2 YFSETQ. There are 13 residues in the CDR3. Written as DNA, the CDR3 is TGCGCCAACAGGAACGGGGAGGAAGAGACCCAGTACTTC. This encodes CANRNGEEETQYF.

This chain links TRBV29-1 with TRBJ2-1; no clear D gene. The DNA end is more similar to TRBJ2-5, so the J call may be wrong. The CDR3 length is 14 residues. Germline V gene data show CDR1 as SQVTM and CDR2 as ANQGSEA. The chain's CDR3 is CSVPRETIEETQYF. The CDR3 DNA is TGCAGCGTTCCCCGAGAGACCATTGAGGAGACCCAGTACTTC.

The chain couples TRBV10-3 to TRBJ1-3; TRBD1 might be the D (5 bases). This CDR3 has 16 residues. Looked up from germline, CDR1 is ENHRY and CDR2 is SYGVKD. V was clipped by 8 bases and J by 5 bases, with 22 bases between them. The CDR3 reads CAIGSGGTSSRNTIYF. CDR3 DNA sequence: TGTGCCATCGGCAGCGGGGGTACGTCATCTCGAAACACCATATATTTT.

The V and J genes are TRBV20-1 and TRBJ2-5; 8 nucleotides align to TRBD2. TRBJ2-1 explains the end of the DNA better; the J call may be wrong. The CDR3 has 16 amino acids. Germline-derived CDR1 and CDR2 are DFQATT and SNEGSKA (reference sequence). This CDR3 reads CSALTGGLAAYNEQFF. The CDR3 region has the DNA TGCAGTGCCCTTACCGGAGGACTAGCAGCTTACAATGAGCAGTTCTTC.

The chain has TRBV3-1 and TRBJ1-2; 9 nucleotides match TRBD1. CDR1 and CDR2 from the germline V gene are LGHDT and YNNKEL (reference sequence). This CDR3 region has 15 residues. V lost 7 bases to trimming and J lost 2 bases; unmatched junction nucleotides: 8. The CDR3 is CASTGGQGANYGYTF. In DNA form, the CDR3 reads TGTGCCAGCACCGGGGGACAGGGAGCGAACTATGGCTACACCTTC.

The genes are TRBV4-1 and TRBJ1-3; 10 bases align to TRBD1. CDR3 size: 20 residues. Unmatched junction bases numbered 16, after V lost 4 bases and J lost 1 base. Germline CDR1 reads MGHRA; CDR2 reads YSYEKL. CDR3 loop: CASSPFPGQGSRPSGNTIYF. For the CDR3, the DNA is TGCGCCAGCAGCCCATTTCCGGGACAGGGGTCGCGACCATCTGGAAACACCATATATTTT.

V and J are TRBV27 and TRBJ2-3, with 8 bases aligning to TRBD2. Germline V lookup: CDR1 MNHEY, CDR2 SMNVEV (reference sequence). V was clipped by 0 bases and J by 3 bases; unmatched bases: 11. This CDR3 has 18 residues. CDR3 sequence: CASSLSLTGGRRTDTQYF. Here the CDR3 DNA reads TGTGCCAGCAGTTTATCTCTTACGGGGGGGCGAAGAACAGATACGCAGTATTTT.

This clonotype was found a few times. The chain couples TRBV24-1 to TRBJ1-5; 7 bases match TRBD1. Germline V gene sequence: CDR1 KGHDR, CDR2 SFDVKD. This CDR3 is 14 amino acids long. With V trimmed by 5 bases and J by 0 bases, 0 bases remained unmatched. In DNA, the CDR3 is TGTGCCACCAGTGGGGACAGTAGCAATCAGCCCCAGCATTTT. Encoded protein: CATSGDSSNQPQHF.

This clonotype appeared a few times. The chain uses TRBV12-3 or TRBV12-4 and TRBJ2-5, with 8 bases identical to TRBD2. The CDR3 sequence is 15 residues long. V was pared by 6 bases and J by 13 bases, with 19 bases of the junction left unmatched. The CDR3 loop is CASSRGGGSSYERYF. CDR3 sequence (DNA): TGTGCCAGCAGCCGGGGCGGGGGGAGCTCCTACGAGCGGTACTTC.

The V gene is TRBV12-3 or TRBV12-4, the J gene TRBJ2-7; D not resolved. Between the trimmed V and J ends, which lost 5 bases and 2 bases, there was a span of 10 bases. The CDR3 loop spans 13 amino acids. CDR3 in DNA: TGTGCCAGCAGTAACTTAGTCCCCTACGAGCAGTACTTC. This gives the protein CASSNLVPYEQYF.

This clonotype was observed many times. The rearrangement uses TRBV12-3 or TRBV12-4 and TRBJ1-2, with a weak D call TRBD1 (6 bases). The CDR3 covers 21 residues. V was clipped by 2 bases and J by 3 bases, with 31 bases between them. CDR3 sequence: CASSLSILGQPLSAVDYGYTF. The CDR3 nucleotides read TGTGCCAGCAGTTTATCAATACTGGGACAACCTCTCAGCGCGGTAGACTATGGCTACACCTTC.

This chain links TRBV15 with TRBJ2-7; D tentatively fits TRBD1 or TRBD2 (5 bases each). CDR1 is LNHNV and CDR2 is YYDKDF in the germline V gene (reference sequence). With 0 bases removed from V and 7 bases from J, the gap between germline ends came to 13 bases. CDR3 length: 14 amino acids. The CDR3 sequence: CATSRDRGPREQYF. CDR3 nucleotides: TGTGCCACCAGCAGAGATAGGGGACCCCGAGAGCAGTACTTC.

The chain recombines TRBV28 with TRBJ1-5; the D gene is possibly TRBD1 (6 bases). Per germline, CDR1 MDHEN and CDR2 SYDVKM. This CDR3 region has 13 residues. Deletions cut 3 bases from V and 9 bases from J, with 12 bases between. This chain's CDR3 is CASSLGAVMPQHF. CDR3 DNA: TGTGCCAGCAGTTTGGGGGCGGTAATGCCCCAGCATTTT.

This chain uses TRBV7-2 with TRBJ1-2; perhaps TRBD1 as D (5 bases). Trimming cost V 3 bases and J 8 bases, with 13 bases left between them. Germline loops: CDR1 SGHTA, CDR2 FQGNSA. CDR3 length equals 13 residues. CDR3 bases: TGTGCCAGCAGCTTGGGATGGGGCGAGGGCTACACCTTC. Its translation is CASSLGWGEGYTF.

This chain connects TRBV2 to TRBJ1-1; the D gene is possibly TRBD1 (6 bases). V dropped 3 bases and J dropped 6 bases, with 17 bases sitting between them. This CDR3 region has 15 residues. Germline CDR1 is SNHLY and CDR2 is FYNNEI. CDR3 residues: CASSDNHRAFAEAFF. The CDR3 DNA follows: TGTGCCAGCAGTGATAACCACAGGGCATTCGCTGAAGCTTTCTTT.

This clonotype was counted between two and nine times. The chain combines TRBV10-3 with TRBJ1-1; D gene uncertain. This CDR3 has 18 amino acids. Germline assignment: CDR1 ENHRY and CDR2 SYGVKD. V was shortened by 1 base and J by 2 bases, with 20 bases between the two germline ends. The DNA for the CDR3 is TGTGCCATCAGTGAGTTTGTATCGGCTGTCCAGGACAACACTGAAGCTTTCTTT. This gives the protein CAISEFVSAVQDNTEAFF.

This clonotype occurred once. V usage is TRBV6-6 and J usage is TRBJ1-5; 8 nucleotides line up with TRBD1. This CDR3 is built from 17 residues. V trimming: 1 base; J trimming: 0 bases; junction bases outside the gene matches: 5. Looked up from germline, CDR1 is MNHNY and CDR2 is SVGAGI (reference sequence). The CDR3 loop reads CASSYLQGGGSNQPQHF. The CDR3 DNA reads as TGTGCCAGCAGTTACTTACAGGGGGGAGGTAGCAATCAGCCCCAGCATTTT.

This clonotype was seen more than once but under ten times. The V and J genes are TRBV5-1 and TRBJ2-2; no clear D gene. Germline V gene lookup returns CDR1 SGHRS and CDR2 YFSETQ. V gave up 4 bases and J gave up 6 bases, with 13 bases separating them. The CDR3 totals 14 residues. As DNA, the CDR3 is TGCGCCAGCAGCCTGGACCGTGGGCCCGGGGAGCTGTTTTTT. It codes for CASSLDRGPGELFF.

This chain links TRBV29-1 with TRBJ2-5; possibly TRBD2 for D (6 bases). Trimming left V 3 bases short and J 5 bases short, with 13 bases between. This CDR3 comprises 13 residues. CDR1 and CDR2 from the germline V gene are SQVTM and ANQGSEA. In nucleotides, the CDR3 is TGCAGCGTTGACAGGATAGGAGGGGAGACCCAGTACTTC. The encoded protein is CSVDRIGGETQYF.

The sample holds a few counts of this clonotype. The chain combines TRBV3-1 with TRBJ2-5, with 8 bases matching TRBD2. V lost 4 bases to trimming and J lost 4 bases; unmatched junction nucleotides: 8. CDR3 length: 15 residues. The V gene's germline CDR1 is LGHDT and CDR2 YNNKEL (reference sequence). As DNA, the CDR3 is TGTGCCAGCAGCCCCAGGACTAGCCCCGGAGAGACCCAGTACTTC. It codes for CASSPRTSPGETQYF.

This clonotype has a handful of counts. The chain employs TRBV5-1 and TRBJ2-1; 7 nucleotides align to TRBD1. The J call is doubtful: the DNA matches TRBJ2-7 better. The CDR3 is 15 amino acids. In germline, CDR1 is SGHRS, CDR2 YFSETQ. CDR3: CASSSTGESVYEQYF. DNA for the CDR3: TGCGCCAGCAGCTCAACAGGGGAATCGGTCTACGAGCAGTACTTC.

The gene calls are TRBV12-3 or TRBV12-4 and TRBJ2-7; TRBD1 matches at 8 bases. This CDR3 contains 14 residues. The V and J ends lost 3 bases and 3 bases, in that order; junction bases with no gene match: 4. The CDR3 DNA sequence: TGTGCCAGCAGTTTGGGACAGGAGCGCTACGAGCAGTACTTC. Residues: CASSLGQERYEQYF.

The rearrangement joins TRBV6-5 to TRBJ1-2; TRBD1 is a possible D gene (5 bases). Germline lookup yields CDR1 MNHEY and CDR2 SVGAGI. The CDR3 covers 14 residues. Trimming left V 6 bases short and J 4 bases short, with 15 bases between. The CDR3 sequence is CASRGRGTVYGYTF. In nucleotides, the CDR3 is TGTGCCAGCAGGGGCAGAGGGACCGTCTATGGCTACACCTTC.